This T cell receptor beta chain was sequenced during a study of cytomegalovirus exposure and HLA in healthy donors. Overall study results and limits: Reports indicated that the classifier achieved high specificity and sensitivity in diagnosing cytomegalovirus status.

Primers: 60 Vbeta forward and 13 Jbeta reverse. The method was immunoSEQ multiplex PCR; TCRdb's version includes in-frame clones alone and lacks a portion of them. The data contain about 130,000 clones, more than 75% of them singletons. A word on this clone: Its antigen is undetermined. This CDR3 is also generated by other DNA sequences in the sample.

Germline CDR1 SEHNR, CDR2 FQNEAQ (reference sequence). V lost 2 bases and J lost 4, with 8 bases in between. This CDR3 region has 13 residues. Sequencing was done on a sample of PBMCs. The J gene is TRBJ1-2, the V gene TRBV7-9; tentatively, D is TRBD1 (5 bases). This sequence was found in a man aged 25-45 years in good health and CMV-seropositive. Here the CDR3 reads CASSLSGIYGYTF. Here the CDR3 DNA reads TGTGCCAGCAGCTTATCAGGGATCTATGGCTACACCTTC.